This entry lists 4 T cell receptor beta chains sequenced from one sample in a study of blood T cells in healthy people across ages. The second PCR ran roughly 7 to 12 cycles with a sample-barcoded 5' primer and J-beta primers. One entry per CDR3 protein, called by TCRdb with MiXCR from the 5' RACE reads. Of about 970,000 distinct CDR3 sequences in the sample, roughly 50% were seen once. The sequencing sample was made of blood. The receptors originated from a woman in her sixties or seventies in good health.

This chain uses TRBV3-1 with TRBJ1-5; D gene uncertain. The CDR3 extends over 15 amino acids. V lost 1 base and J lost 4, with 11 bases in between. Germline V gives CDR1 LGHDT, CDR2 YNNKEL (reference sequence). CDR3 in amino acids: CASSQALYGNQPQHF. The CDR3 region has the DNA TGTGCCAGCAGCCAAGCACTCTATGGGAATCAGCCCCAGCATTTT.

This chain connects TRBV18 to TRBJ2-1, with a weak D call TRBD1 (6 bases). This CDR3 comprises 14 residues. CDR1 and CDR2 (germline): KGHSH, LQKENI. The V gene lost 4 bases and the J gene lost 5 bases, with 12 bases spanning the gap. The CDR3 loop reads CASSRGLSDNEQFF. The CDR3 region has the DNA TGTGCCAGCTCACGGGGGCTTAGCGACAATGAGCAGTTCTTC.

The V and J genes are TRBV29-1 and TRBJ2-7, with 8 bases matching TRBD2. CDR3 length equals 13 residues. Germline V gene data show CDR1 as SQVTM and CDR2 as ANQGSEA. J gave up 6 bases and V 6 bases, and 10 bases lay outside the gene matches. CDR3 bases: TGCAGCGTCGTCGGGACTAGAGCGTCCGAGCAGTACTTC. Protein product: CSVVGTRASEQYF.

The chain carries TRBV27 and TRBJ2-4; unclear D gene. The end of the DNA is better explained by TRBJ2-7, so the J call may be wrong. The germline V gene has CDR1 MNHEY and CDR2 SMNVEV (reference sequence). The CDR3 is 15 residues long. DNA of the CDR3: TGTGCCAGCAGTTTATACCCAGACGGTTTTGGCGAGCAGTACTTC. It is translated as CASSLYPDGFGEQYF.